The clone carrying this T cell receptor (beta chain) showed up just a few times. Per the authors' pipeline: Using reference gene primer amplification, nucleated cell counts were estimated. TCRdb's table, derived via immunoSEQ multiplex PCR, lists solely in-frame clones and lacks some. That table supplies the V and J calls and clone size; D and trimming were determined from the DNA. The sample has 180,000 or so clones, roughly 83% seen once. This sample was included in a study of blood T cell repertoires in COVID-19. Germline V gene data show CDR1 as SGHTS and CDR2 as YDEGEE. The CDR3 has 18 amino acids. V trimming: 6 bases; J trimming: 6 bases; junction bases outside the gene matches: 12. Participants, about 18 to 89 years old, spanned 25 or so US areas. Participant reports of clinical history set cohort assignment.

This sequence was found in a woman between 55 and 75 years old who had recovered from COVID-19. The material sequenced was PBMCs or T cells enriched from blood (not recorded which). This chain joins TRBV5-8 and TRBJ2-1; TRBD2 aligns across 16 bases. The CDR3: CASIRTGTSGGARNEQFF. The CDR3 region has the DNA TGTGCCAGCATCAGAACCGGGACTAGCGGGGGGGCCCGCAATGAGCAGTTCTTC.